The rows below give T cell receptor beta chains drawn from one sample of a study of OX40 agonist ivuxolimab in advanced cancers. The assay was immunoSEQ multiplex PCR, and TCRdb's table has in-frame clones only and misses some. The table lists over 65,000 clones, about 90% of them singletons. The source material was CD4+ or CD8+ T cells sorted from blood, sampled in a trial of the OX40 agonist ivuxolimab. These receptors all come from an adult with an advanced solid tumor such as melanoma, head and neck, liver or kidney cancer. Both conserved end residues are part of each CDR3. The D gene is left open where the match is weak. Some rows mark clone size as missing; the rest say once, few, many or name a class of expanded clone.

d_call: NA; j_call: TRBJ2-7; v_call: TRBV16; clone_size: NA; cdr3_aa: CASSQSQVYEQYF; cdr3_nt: TGTGCCAGCAGCCAATCGCAGGTCTACGAGCAGTACTTC
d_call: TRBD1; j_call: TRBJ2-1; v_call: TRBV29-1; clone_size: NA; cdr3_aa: CSGRTAGGNEQFF; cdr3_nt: TGCAGCGGACGTACGGCAGGGGGTAATGAGCAGTTCTTC
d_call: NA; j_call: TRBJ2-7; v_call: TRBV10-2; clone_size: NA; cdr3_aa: CASSQRAYEQYF; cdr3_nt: TGCGCCAGCAGCCAAAGGGCCTACGAGCAGTACTTC
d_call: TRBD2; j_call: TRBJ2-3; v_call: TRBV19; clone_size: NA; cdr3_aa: CASRTSGISTDTQYF; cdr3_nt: TGTGCCAGTAGGACCAGCGGGATAAGCACAGATACGCAGTATTTT
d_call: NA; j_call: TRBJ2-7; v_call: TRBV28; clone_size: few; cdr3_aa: CASSFNRAYEQYF; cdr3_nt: TGTGCCAGCAGTTTCAACAGAGCCTACGAGCAGTACTTC
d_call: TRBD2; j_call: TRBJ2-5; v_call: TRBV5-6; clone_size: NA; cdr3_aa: CASSLASSGSIVITQYF; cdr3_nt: TGTGCCAGCAGCTTGGCTTCTAGCGGGAGTATCGTGATAACCCAGTACTTC
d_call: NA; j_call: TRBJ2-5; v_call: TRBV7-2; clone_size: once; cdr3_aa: CASSLVGGETQYF; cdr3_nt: TGTGCCAGCAGCTTAGTTGGGGGAGAGACCCAGTACTTC
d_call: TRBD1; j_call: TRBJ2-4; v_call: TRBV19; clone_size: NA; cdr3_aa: CASSIGQGVTIAKNIQYF; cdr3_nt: TGTGCCAGTAGTATAGGGCAGGGGGTCACTATAGCCAAAAACATTCAGTACTTC
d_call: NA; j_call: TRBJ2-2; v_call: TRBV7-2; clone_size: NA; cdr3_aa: CASSPAGGTNTGELFF; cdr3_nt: TGTGCCAGCAGCCCAGCGGGCGGGACGAACACCGGGGAGCTGTTTTTT
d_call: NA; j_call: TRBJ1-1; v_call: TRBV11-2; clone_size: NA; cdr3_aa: CASSLVLQAFF; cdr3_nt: TGTGCCAGCAGCTTAGTACTACAAGCTTTCTTT
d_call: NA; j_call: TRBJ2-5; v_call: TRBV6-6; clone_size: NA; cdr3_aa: CASSYGGAVRGETQYF; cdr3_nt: TGTGCCAGCAGTTACGGGGGAGCGGTCAGAGGAGAGACCCAGTACTTC
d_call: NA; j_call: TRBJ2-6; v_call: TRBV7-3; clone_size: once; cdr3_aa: CASSPFVRSWPSGANVLTF; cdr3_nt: TGTGCCAGCAGCCCCTTCGTGAGAAGTTGGCCCTCTGGGGCCAACGTCCTGACTTTC
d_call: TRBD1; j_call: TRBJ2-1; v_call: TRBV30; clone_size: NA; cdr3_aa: CAWSSGQAYNEQFF; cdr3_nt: TGTGCCTGGAGTTCGGGACAGGCCTACAATGAGCAGTTCTTC
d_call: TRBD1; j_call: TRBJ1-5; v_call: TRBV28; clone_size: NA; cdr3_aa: CASVSGTQGAFNQPQHF; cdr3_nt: TGTGCCAGCGTTTCCGGAACACAGGGGGCATTCAATCAGCCCCAGCATTTT
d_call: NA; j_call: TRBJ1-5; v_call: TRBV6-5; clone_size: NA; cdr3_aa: CASSSQVGGWEPQHF; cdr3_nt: TGTGCCAGCAGTTCTCAGGTCGGGGGGTGGGAGCCCCAGCATTTT
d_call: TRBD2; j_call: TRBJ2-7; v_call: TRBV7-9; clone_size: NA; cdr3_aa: CASSLGGLARSVDF; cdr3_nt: TGTGCCAGCAGCTTAGGAGGACTAGCCCGTTCGGTGGACTTC
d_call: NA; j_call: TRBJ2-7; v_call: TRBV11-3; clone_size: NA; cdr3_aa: CASSEFWGGQGNVHEQYF; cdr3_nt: TGTGCCAGCAGCGAGTTTTGGGGAGGGCAGGGGAATGTACACGAGCAGTACTTC
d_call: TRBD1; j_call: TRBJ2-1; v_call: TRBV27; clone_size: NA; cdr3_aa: CASSGTGGWNEQFF; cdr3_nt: TGTGCCAGCAGCGGGACAGGGGGTTGGAATGAGCAGTTCTTC
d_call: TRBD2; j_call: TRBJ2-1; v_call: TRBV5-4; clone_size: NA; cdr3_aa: CASSRGTSGIYNEQFF; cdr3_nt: TGTGCCAGCAGCCGGGGGACTAGCGGGATTTACAATGAGCAGTTCTTC
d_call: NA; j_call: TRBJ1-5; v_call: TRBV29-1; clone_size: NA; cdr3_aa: CSGGYTGNQPQHF; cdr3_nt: TGCAGCGGTGGTTACACAGGGAATCAGCCCCAGCATTTT
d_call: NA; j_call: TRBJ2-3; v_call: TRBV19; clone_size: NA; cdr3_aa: CASSGLVTDTQYF; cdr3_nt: TGTGCCAGTAGCGGACTGGTCACAGATACGCAGTATTTT
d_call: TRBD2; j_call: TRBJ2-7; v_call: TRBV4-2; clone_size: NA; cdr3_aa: CASSQASTISGRAREQYF; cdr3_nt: TGTGCCAGCAGCCAAGCTAGCACAATTAGCGGGAGGGCTCGCGAGCAGTACTTC
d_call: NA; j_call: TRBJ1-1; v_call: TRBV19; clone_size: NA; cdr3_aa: CASRGMNQGKTEAFF; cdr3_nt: TGTGCCAGTAGAGGAATGAACCAGGGTAAAACTGAAGCTTTCTTT
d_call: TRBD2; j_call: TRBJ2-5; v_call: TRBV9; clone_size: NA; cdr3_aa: CASSVGIAGAGETQYF; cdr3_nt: TGTGCCAGCAGCGTAGGCATAGCGGGAGCGGGAGAGACCCAGTACTTC
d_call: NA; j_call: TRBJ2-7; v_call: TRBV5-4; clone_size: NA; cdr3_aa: CASSLVSSVDEQYF; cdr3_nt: TGTGCCAGCAGCTTGGTGTCTAGCGTGGACGAGCAGTACTTC
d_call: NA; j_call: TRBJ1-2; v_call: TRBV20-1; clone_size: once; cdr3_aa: CSADRNYGYTF; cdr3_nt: TGCAGTGCTGACAGAAACTATGGCTACACCTTC
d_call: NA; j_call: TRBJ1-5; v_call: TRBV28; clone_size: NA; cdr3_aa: CASSLPGDGSNQPQHF; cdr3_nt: TGTGCCAGCAGTTTACCAGGGGACGGGAGCAATCAGCCCCAGCATTTT
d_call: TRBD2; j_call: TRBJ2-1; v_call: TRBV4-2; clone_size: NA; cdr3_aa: CASRPGGREGLNEQFF; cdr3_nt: TGTGCCAGCAGACCCGGGGGGCGGGAGGGCCTCAATGAGCAGTTCTTC
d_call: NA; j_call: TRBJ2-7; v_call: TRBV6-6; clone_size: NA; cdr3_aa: CASSIRGHRSEQYF; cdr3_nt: TGTGCCAGCAGTATCCGGGGACACCGTTCCGAGCAGTACTTC
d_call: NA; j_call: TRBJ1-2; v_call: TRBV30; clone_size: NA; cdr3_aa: CAWSVRAVHGYTF; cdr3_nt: TGTGCCTGGAGTGTACGGGCAGTACATGGCTACACCTTC